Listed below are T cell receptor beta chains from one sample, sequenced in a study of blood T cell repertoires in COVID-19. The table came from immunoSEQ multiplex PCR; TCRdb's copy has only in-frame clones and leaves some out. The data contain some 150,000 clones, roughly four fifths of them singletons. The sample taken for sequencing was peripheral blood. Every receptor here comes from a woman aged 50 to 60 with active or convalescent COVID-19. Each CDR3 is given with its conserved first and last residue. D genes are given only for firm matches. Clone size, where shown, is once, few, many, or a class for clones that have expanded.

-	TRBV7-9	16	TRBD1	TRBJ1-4	CASSPTGGPTNEKLFF	TGTGCCAGCAGCCCGACAGGGGGTCCGACTAATGAAAAACTGTTTTTT
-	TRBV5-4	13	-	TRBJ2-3	CASSLGGSDTQYF	TGTGCCAGCAGCTTGGGTGGGAGCGATACGCAGTATTTT
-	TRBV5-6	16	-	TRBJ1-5	CASSLFSTRGNQPQHF	TGTGCCAGCAGCTTGTTTTCCACTCGGGGCAATCAGCCCCAGCATTTT
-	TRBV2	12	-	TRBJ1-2	CASSERRSNHTF	TGTGCCAGCAGTGAACGGAGGTCCAACCACACCTTC
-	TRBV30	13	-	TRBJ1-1	CAWSVLSATEAFF	TGTGCCTGGAGTGTACTATCGGCGACTGAAGCTTTCTTT
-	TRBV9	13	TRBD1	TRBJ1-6	CASSVTGNSPLHF	TGTGCCAGCAGCGTGACAGGGAATTCACCCCTCCACTTT
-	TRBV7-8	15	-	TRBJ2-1	CASSRRPGLQYEQFF	TGTGCCAGCAGCCGTAGACCGGGACTCCAGTATGAGCAGTTCTTC
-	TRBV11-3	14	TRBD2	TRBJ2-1	CASSLGLAGHEQFF	TGTGCCAGCAGCTTAGGACTAGCGGGGCATGAGCAGTTCTTC
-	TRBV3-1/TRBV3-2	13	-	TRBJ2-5	CASSQGTEETQYF	TGTGCCAGCAGCCAAGGGACAGAAGAGACCCAGTACTTC
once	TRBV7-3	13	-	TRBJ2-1	CASSLKAGSEQFF	TGTGCCAGCAGCTTAAAGGCGGGGAGTGAGCAGTTCTTC
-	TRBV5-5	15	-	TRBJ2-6	CASSLWGAGANVLTF	TGTGCCAGCAGCTTGTGGGGGGCTGGGGCCAACGTCCTGACTTTC
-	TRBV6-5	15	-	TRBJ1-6	CASRGGQGPNSPLHF	TGTGCCAGCAGGGGTGGGCAGGGCCCTAATTCACCCCTCCACTTT
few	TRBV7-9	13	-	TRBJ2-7	CASSSIFGVEQYF	TGTGCCAGCAGCTCAATCTTCGGGGTTGAGCAGTACTTC
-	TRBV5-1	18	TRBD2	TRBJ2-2	CASSKLAGGRGNTGELFF	TGCGCCAGCAGCAAACTAGCGGGAGGGCGTGGGAACACCGGGGAGCTGTTTTTT
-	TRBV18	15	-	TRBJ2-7	CASSPGGGEGQEQYF	TGTGCCAGCTCACCAGGAGGGGGCGAAGGGCAAGAGCAGTACTTC
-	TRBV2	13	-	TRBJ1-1	CASSNRADTEAFF	TGTGCCAGCAGTAACAGGGCGGACACTGAAGCTTTCTTT
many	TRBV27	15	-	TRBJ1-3	CASSLMGAAGNTIYF	TGTGCCAGCAGTTTAATGGGGGCTGCTGGAAACACCATATATTTT
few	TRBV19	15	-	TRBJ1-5	CASTPERKVDQPQHF	TGTGCCAGTACCCCAGAGAGGAAGGTGGATCAGCCCCAGCATTTT
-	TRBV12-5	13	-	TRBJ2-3	CASGLSSTDTQYF	TGTGCTAGTGGTTTAAGCAGCACAGATACGCAGTATTTT
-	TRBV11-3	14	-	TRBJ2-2	CASSWGFGAGELFF	-
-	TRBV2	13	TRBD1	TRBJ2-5	CASGQGVQETQYF	TGTGCCAGCGGACAGGGGGTCCAAGAGACCCAGTACTTC
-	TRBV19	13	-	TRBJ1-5	CASSEQKNQPQHF	TGTGCCAGTAGTGAACAGAAAAATCAGCCCCAGCATTTT
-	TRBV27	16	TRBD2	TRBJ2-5	CASSSRGGASGETQYF	TGTGCCAGCAGCTCCCGGGGGGGGGCTTCGGGGGAGACCCAGTACTTC
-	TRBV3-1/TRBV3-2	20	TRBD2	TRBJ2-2	CASSQGTSGRAVSGTGELFF	TGTGCCAGCAGCCAGGGGACTAGCGGGAGGGCCGTATCAGGCACCGGGGAGCTGTTTTTT
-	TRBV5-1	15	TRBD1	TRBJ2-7	CASSSRTGGMDEQYF	TGCGCCAGCAGCTCAAGGACAGGGGGAATGGACGAGCAGTACTTC
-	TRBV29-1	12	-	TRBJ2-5	CSDNRVGETQYF	TGCAGCGATAACAGGGTGGGAGAGACCCAGTACTTC